The T cell receptor beta chain described here comes from a study of cytomegalovirus exposure and HLA in healthy donors. The study, taken as a whole, reports: Across donors, most TCRs were seen rarely, yet some public ones were widespread. When a later analysis was performed, an Asian-associated ancestry cluster reportedly had fewer N-insertions than the roughly 700-donor mean.

Notes on this clone: Its antigen is still unknown.

Healthy bone marrow donors made up the cohort. Per germline, CDR1 SGHKS and CDR2 YYEKEE (reference sequence). J was trimmed by 0 bases and V by 3 bases; bases with no gene match: 3. The CDR3 is 15 residues long. Primers: 60 Vbeta forward and 13 Jbeta reverse. Methods used by the authors: Approximately 11 million shared chains were among approximately 80 million unique TCR beta chains counted in a later analysis. Clones were read by immunoSEQ multiplex PCR, and TCRdb kept only the in-frame ones, dropping some. V and J calls plus clone size are reproduced from that table; the DNA served to infer D and trimming. The sample lists 130,000 or so clones, around 77% seen once, with under 6.5% in the top ten.

The specimen sequenced was PBMCs. This chain uses TRBV5-5 with TRBJ2-3, with 8 bases identical to TRBD1. The receptor was isolated from a man aged 18 to 35 in good health and CMV-seropositive. The CDR3 here is CASSWRQGSTDTQYF. CDR3 coding DNA: TGTGCCAGCAGCTGGCGACAGGGGAGCACAGATACGCAGTATTTT.